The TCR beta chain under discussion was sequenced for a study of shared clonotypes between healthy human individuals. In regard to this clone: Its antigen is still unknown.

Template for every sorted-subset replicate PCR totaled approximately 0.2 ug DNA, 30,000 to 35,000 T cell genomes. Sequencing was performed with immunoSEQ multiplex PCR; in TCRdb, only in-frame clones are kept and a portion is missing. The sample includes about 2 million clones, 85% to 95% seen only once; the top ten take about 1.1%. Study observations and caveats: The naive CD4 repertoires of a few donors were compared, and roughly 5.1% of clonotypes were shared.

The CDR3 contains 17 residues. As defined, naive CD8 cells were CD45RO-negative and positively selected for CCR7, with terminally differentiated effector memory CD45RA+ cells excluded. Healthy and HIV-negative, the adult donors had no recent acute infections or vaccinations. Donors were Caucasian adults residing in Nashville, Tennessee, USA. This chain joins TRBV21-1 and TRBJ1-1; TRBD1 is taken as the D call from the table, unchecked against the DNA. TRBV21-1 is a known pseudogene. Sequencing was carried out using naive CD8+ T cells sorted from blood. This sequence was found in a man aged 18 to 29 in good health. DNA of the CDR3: TGTGCCAGCAGCACAGGGGGCCTCATAAATATGAACACTGAAGCTTTCTTT. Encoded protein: CASSTGGLINMNTEAFF.